This T cell receptor (beta chain) was sequenced in a study of Ad26.COV2.S vaccination and SARS-CoV-2 variants. Study at large: Intramuscular Ad26.COV2.S doses were given once or twice, 56 days apart.

The treatment here: about 20 received Ad26.COV2.S at low or high dose, single or two shots; several received placebo; per-sample allocation not given. Vaccine and placebo recipients were sampled on day 63 after the first injection. Its platform was an Ad26 vector, and its expressed antigen was Wuhan-strain SARS-CoV-2 spike. General observations from the study: Non-spike TCR breadth was similar in vaccine and placebo recipients.

The germline V gene has CDR1 ENHRY and CDR2 SYGVKD. The CDR3 is 11 amino acids. The germline V and J ends were trimmed by 7 bases and 5 bases, with 8 bases remaining between them. Sequencing was performed with immunoSEQ multiplex PCR; in TCRdb, only in-frame clones are kept and a portion is missing. The sample carries 300,000 to 350,000 clones, around nine tenths recorded once. Comments on this clone: Its antigen remains unidentified.

The source was peripheral blood, collected in a trial of Ad26.COV2.S vaccine versus placebo. This chain uses TRBV10-3 with TRBJ2-5; a possible D gene is TRBD1 (5 bases). The clonotype was recovered from a person between 18 and 60 years old who received the Ad26.COV2.S COVID-19 vaccine or a placebo. CDR3 nucleotides: TGTGCCATCACGGCAGGGGAGACCCAGTACTTC. Protein sequence: CAITAGETQYF.